The present TCR beta chain was sequenced within a study of immune evolution from preneoplasia to lung adenocarcinoma. Whole-study findings and limits: Top clone frequencies peaked in normal lung, apparently declining through invasive adenocarcinoma.

The ends lost 1 base at V and 6 bases at J; junction bases unmatched: 8. The CDR3 covers 15 residues. From germline, CDR1 is SGHTA and CDR2 FQGTGA. Each case's diagnosis was confirmed by two pathologists on H&E. Sequenced by immunoSEQ multiplex PCR; TCRdb stores in-frame clones only, minus some. Of roughly 5,300 clones listed, 70% to 85% are singletons. Remarks on this clone: Its cognate antigen is unknown.

The chain recombines TRBV7-3 with TRBJ1-2, with 7 nucleotides matching TRBD1. The receptor comes from a person aged 60-79 years with lung adenocarcinoma. Sequenced: FFPE lung adenocarcinoma in situ tissue. As DNA, the CDR3 is TGTGCCAGCAGCTTAAGCGGGGCCAGGGGGGATGGCTACACCTTC. Its protein product is CASSLSGARGDGYTF.